This paragraph covers one TCR beta chain sequence. Assay: immunoSEQ multiplex PCR; the TCRdb copy retains only in-frame clones and omits some. The sample lists some 65,000 clones, 87% occurring once. The sample comes from a study of OX40 agonist ivuxolimab in advanced cancers. Turning to the study itself: Age averaged about 66 years (range roughly 23 to 80), and more than 80% were male.

Blood was sampled at baseline, cycle 4 day 1, and cycle 7 day 1. V was cut by 2 bases and J by 5 bases, with 1 base left in between. Germline CDR1 MNHEY, CDR2 SVGAGI. CDR3 length equals 11 residues. The sequence came from an adult with an advanced solid tumor such as melanoma, head and neck, liver or kidney cancer. This chain uses TRBV6-5 with TRBJ2-1, with D unresolved. This specimen was CD4+ or CD8+ T cells sorted from blood, taken in a trial of the OX40 agonist ivuxolimab. Here the CDR3 DNA reads TGTGCCAGCAGTTACAACAATGAGCAGTTCTTC. It specifies CASSYNNEQFF.